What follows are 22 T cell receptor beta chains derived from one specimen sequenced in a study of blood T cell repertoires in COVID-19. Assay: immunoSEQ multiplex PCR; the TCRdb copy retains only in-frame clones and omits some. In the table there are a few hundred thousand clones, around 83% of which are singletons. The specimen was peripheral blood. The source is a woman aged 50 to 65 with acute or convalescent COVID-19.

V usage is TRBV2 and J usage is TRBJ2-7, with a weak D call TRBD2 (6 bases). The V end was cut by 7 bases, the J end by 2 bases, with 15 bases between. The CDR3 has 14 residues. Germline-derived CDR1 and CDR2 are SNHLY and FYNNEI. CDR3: CASNTPGLAYEQYF. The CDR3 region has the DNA TGTGCCAGCAACACTCCGGGACTGGCCTACGAGCAGTACTTC.

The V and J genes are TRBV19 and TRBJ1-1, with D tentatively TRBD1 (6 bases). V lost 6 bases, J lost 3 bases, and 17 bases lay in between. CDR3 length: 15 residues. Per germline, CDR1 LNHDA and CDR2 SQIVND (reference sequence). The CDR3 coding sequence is TGTGCCAGTAGAAACAGGGATAGTATGGACACTGAAGCTTTCTTT. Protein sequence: CASRNRDSMDTEAFF.

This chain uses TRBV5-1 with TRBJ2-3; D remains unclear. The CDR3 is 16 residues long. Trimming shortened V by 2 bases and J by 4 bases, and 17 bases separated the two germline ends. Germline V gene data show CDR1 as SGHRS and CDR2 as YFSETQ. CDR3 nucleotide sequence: TGCGCCAGCAGCTTCTCCGCTTTAGGCCAGGCAGATACGCAGTATTTT. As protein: CASSFSALGQADTQYF.

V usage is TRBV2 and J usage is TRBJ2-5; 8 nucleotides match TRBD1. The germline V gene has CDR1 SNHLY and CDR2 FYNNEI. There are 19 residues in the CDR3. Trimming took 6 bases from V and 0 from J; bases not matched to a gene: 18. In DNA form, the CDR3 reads TGTGCCAGCAGCCACACCCGGCGGACAGGGATCTTGTACCAAGAGACCCAGTACTTC. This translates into CASSHTRRTGILYQETQYF.

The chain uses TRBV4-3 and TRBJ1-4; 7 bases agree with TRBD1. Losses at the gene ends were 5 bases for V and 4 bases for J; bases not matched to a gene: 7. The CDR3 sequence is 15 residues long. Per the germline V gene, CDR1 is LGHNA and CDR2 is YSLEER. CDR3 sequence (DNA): TGCGCCAGCAGCAGAAAACAGGGGCTTAATGAAAAACTGTTTTTT. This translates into CASSRKQGLNEKLFF.

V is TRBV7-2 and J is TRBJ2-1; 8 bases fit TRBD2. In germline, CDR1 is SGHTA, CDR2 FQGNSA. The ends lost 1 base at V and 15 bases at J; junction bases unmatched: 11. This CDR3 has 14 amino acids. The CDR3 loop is CASSLGGLGKEGFF. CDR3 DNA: TGTGCCAGCAGCTTAGGGGGACTAGGGAAGGAGGGGTTCTTC.

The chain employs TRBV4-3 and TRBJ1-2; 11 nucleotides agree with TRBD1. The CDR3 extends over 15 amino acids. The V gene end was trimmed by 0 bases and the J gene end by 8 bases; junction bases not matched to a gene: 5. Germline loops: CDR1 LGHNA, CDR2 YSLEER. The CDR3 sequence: CASSQDGGTGGGYTF. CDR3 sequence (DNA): TGCGCCAGCAGCCAAGATGGCGGGACAGGGGGGGGCTACACCTTC.

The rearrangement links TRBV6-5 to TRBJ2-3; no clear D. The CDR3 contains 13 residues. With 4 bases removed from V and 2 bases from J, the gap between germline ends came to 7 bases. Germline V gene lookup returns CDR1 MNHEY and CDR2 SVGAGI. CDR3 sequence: CASSSQLTDTQYF. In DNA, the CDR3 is TGTGCCAGCAGTTCACAGCTCACAGATACGCAGTATTTT.

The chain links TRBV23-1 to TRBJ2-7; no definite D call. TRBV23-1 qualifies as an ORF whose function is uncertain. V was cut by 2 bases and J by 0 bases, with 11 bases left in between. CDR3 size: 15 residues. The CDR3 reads CASSQHPSSSYEQYF. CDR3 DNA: TGCGCCAGCAGTCAACACCCATCGAGCTCCTACGAGCAGTACTTC.

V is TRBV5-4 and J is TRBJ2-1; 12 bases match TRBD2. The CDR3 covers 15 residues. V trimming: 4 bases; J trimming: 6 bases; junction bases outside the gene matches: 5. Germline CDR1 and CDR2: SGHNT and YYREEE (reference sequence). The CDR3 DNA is TGTGCCAGCAGCCCCCCTAGCGGGAGGGCCAATGAGCAGTTCTTC. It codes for CASSPPSGRANEQFF.

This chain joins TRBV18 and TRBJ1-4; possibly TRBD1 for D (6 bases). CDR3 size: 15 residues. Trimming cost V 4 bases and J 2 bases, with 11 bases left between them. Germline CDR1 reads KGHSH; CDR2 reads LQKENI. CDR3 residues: CASSLTGNTNEKLFF. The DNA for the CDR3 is TGTGCCAGCTCACTTACAGGGAACACTAATGAAAAACTGTTTTTT. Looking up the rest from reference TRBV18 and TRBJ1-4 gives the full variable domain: NAGVMQNPRHLVRRRGQEARLRCSPMKGHSHVYWYRQLPEEGLKFMVYLQKENIIDESGMPKERFSAEFPKEGPSILRIQQVVRGDSAAYFCASSLTGNTNEKLFFGSGTQLSVL.

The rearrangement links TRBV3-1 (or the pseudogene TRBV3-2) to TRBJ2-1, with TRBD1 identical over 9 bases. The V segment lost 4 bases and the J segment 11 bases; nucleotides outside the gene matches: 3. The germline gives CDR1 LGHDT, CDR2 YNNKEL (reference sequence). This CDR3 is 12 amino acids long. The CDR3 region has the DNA TGTGCCAGCAGCCTGGACAGGGGAAAGCAGTTCTTC. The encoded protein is CASSLDRGKQFF.

CDR3 loop: CASSSTGHNEKLFF. CDR3 bases: TGTGCCAGCAGTTCGACAGGGCACAATGAAAAACTGTTTTTT. The chain recombines TRBV27 with TRBJ1-4; 7 positions agree with TRBD1. The CDR3 runs 14 residues. CDR1 and CDR2 (germline): MNHEY, SMNVEV (reference sequence). J was trimmed by 5 bases and V by 4 bases; bases with no gene match: 4.

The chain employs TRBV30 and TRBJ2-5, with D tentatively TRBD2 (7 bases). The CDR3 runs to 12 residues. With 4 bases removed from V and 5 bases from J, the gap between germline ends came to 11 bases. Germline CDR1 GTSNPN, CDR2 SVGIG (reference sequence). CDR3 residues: CAWKKGGETQYF. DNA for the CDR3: TGTGCCTGGAAGAAGGGGGGGGAGACCCAGTACTTC.

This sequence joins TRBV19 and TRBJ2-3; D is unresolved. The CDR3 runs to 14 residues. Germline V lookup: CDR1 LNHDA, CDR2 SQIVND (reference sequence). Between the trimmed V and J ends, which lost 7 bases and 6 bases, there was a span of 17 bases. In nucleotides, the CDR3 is TGTGCCAGTAAATCTTACGTTCCGGGTGATACGCAGTATTTT. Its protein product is CASKSYVPGDTQYF.

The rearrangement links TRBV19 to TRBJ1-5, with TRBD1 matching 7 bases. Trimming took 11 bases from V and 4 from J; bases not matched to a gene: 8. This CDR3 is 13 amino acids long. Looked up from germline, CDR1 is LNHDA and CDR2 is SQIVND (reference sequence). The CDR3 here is CARDNRGNQPQHF. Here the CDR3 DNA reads TGTGCCCGGGACAACAGGGGAAATCAGCCCCAGCATTTT.

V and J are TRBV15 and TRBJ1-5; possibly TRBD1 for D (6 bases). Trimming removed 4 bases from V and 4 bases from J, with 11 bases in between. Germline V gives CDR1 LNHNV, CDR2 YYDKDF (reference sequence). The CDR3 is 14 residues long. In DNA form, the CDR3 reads TGTGCCACCAGCACCGGAAGGGGGAATCAGCCCCAGCATTTT. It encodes CATSTGRGNQPQHF.

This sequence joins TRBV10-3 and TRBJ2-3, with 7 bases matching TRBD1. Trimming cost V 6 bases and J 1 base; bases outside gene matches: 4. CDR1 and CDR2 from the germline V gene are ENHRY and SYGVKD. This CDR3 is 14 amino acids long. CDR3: CAIRQGTGTDTQYF. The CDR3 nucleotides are TGTGCCATCAGACAGGGGACCGGCACAGATACGCAGTATTTT.

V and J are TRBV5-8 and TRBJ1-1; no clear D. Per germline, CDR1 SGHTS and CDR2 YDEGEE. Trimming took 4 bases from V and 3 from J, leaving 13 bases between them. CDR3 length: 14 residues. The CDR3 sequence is CASSPDHGDTEAFF. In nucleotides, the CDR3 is TGTGCCAGCAGCCCGGATCACGGGGACACTGAAGCTTTCTTT. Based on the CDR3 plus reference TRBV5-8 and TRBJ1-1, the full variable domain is EAGVTQSPTHLIKTRGQQATLRCSPISGHTSVYWYQQALGLGLQFLLWYDEGEERNRGNFPPRFSGRQFPNYSSELNVNALELEDSALYLCASSPDHGDTEAFFGQGTRLTVV.

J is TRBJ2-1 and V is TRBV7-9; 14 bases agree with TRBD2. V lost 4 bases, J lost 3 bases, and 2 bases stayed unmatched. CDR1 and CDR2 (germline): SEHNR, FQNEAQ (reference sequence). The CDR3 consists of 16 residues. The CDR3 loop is CASSSTSGRDYNEQFF. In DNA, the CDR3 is TGTGCCAGCAGCTCGACTAGCGGGAGGGACTACAATGAGCAGTTCTTC.

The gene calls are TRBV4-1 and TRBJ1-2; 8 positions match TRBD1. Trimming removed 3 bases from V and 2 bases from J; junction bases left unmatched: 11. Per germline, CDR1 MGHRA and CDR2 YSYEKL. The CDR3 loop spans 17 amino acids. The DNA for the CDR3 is TGCGCCAGCAGCCAGGGGGGGCGGCAGGGGGCGAACTATGGCTACACCTTC. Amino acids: CASSQGGRQGANYGYTF.

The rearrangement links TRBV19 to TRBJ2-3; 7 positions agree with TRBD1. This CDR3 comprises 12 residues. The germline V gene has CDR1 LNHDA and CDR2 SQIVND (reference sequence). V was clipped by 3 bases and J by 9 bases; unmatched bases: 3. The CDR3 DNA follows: TGTGCCAGTAGTATTTTACAGGGGACGCAGTATTTT. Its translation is CASSILQGTQYF.